Listed below are T cell receptor beta chains from one sample, sequenced in a study of shared clonotypes between healthy human individuals. TCRdb's table, derived via immunoSEQ multiplex PCR, lists solely in-frame clones and lacks some. The sample consists of approximately 720,000 clones, 92% of them appearing once. The sample comprised naive CD8+ T cells sorted from blood. Every receptor here comes from a man aged 25-45 years in good health. The CDR3 runs from the conserved cysteine through the conserved F or W. A D gene is named only where the DNA matches it firmly. Some rows have no size entry. The others give once, few or many, or a class for an expanded clone.

V gene	clone size	D gene	J gene	CDR3 protein	CDR3 DNA
TRBV7-9	NA	TRBD2	TRBJ2-7	CASRSTSGRAEQYF	TGTGCCAGCAGAAGTACTAGCGGGAGGGCCGAGCAGTACTTC
TRBV7-6	NA	NA	TRBJ2-5	CASSLLVEEETQYF	TGTGCCAGCAGCTTACTAGTTGAAGAAGAGACCCAGTACTTC
TRBV7-3	NA	TRBD1	TRBJ2-2	CASSLGQTNTGELFF	TGTGCCAGCAGCTTGGGACAGACGAACACCGGGGAGCTGTTTTTT
TRBV7-9	NA	TRBD1	TRBJ2-7	CASSFPGQGAYEQYF	TGTGCCAGCAGCTTTCCGGGACAGGGTGCATACGAGCAGTACTTC
TRBV27	NA	TRBD2	TRBJ2-3	CASSLLTSGVSDTQYF	TGTGCCAGCAGCCTCCTCACTAGCGGGGTATCAGATACGCAGTATTTT
TRBV2	once	NA	TRBJ2-7	CASMSVTYEQYF	TGTGCCAGCATGTCAGTCACCTACGAGCAGTACTTC
TRBV10-1	NA	NA	TRBJ2-7	CASSEKGNYEQYF	TGCGCCAGCAGTGAGAAGGGAAACTACGAGCAGTACTTC
TRBV7-6	NA	NA	TRBJ1-2	CASSLYANSYGYTF	TGTGCCAGCAGCTTATACGCAAATAGCTATGGCTACACCTTC
TRBV5-6	NA	NA	TRBJ2-1	CASSSTRLARDEQFF	TGTGCCAGCAGCTCAACACGACTTGCAAGAGATGAGCAGTTCTTC
TRBV6-1	NA	NA	TRBJ2-2	CASMAATGELFF	TGTGCCAGCATGGCTGCCACCGGGGAGCTGTTTTTT
TRBV19	NA	TRBD2	TRBJ2-7	CASSIAGGSEQYF	TGTGCCAGTAGTATCGCGGGGGGTTCCGAGCAGTACTTC